These 28 T cell receptor beta chains share one sample of origin, sequenced in a study of cytomegalovirus exposure and HLA in healthy donors (dated by TCRdb to the late 2010s). Libraries were constructed by the immunoSEQ multiplex PCR assay. The multiplex PCR relied on a mix of 60 forward primers for TCR Vbeta segments and 13 reverse primers for TCR Jbeta segments. TCRdb provides this immuneACCESS table in a form limited to in-frame rearrangements. Some clones are lacking; in checked studies, under half of them reflect an unresolved V gene, and why the rest are absent is not known. The sample contains 100,000 to 150,000 clones, 77% of them found a single time. Jointly, the top ten make up 10% to 15% of the sample. Input material: PBMCs. The receptor set was obtained from a woman aged 40-49 years in good health and CMV-seropositive.

This rearrangement joins TRBV6-1 to TRBJ2-2; possible D gene TRBD2, 7 bases. V was trimmed by 7 bases and J by 6 bases, leaving 12 bases between them. The CDR3 loop spans 13 amino acids. CDR1 is MNHNS, CDR2 SASEGT, per germline. In DNA, the CDR3 is TGTGCCAGCAAGGGGGGAGGGGCCGGGGAGCTGTTTTTT. Translation gives CASKGGGAGELFF.

This rearrangement joins TRBV5-1 to TRBJ2-7; TRBD2 agrees at 11 bases. This CDR3 region has 15 residues. The V segment lost 3 bases and the J segment 5 bases; nucleotides outside the gene matches: 7. The germline gives CDR1 SGHRS, CDR2 YFSETQ. CDR3: CASSWGGTSGNEQYF. CDR3 nucleotides: TGCGCCAGCAGCTGGGGCGGGACTAGCGGCAACGAGCAGTACTTC.

This clone was seen only a few times. The J gene is TRBJ2-1, the V gene TRBV4-2; 10 nucleotides match TRBD2. The CDR3 length is 14 residues. Germline CDR1 reads LGHNA; CDR2 reads YNFKEQ. With V trimmed by 2 bases and J by 8 bases, 3 bases remained unmatched. This CDR3 is CASSQLAGVDEQFF. DNA of the CDR3: TGTGCCAGCAGCCAACTAGCGGGAGTGGATGAGCAGTTCTTC.

V is TRBV27 and J is TRBJ1-1; the match to TRBD1 covers 8 bases. J was trimmed by 4 bases and V by 5 bases; bases with no gene match: 6. CDR3 size: 14 residues. Germline lookup yields CDR1 MNHEY and CDR2 SMNVEV (reference sequence). In DNA, the CDR3 is TGTGCCAGCAGTCCCGGGACAGGATTCACTGAAGCTTTCTTT. Its protein is CASSPGTGFTEAFF.

This chain joins TRBV28 and TRBJ1-2; TRBD1 agrees at 7 bases. V gave up 5 bases and J gave up 7 bases; unmatched junction bases: 7. In germline, CDR1 is MDHEN, CDR2 SYDVKM. The CDR3 runs 13 residues. CDR3 region: CASSPRTGRGYTF. Written as DNA, the CDR3 is TGTGCCAGCAGTCCCCGGACAGGTCGTGGCTACACCTTC.

This chain links TRBV30 with TRBJ2-2; weak D call: TRBD2 (5 bases). Germline V gene data show CDR1 as GTSNPN and CDR2 as SVGIG (reference sequence). The length of the CDR3 is 13 residues. Trimming removed 0 bases from V and 6 bases from J, with 8 bases in between. CDR3 in amino acids: CAWSVLDAGELFF. For the CDR3, the DNA is TGTGCCTGGAGTGTACTAGACGCCGGGGAGCTGTTTTTT.

The chain is built from TRBV27 and TRBJ2-3; 11 bases agree with TRBD2. The V gene end was trimmed by 5 bases and the J gene end by 2 bases; junction bases not matched to a gene: 3. The CDR3 covers 15 residues. The germline V gene encodes CDR1 MNHEY and CDR2 SMNVEV (reference sequence). The CDR3 sequence is CASSPGLAATDTQYF. CDR3 nucleotide sequence: TGTGCCAGCAGTCCGGGACTAGCGGCCACAGATACGCAGTATTTT.

The chain links TRBV27 to TRBJ2-2; 8 bases line up with TRBD2. Germline V gives CDR1 MNHEY, CDR2 SMNVEV (reference sequence). The CDR3 spans 14 residues. V gave up 3 bases and J gave up 4 bases; unmatched junction bases: 1. The CDR3 DNA sequence: TGTGCCAGCAGTTTCACTAGCGGCACCGGGGAGCTGTTTTTT. Translating it yields CASSFTSGTGELFF.

The rearrangement uses TRBV5-1 and TRBJ2-7, with 8 bases matching TRBD2. The CDR3 contains 14 residues. The germline V gene has CDR1 SGHRS and CDR2 YFSETQ. V lost 4 bases, J lost 4 bases, and 7 bases stayed unmatched. Here the CDR3 DNA reads TGCGCCAGCAGCCTTGGGGCTAGCGGGTACGAGCAGTACTTC. Its translation is CASSLGASGYEQYF. The whole variable domain, remainder taken from reference TRBV5-1 and TRBJ2-7, is KAGVTQTPRYLIKTRGQQVTLSCSPISGHRSVSWYQQTPGQGLQFLFEYFSETQRNKGNFPGRFSGRQFSNSRSEMNVSTLELGDSALYLCASSLGASGYEQYFGPGTRLTVT.

This chain's CDR3 is CSAPTGRGAFF. CDR3 nucleotide sequence: TGCAGTGCACCGACAGGCCGGGGAGCTTTCTTT. The chain recombines TRBV20-1 with TRBJ1-1, with D maybe TRBD1 (6 bases). The germline gives CDR1 DFQATT, CDR2 SNEGSKA (reference sequence). The CDR3 has 11 amino acids. Between the trimmed V and J ends, which lost 6 bases and 10 bases, there was a span of 15 bases.

In this sample, this clone turned up a few times. The CDR3 spells CASSDGLAGYNEQFF. CDR3 nucleotides: TGTGCCAGCAGTGACGGACTAGCGGGATACAATGAGCAGTTCTTC. The chain links TRBV6-4 to TRBJ2-1, with 12 nucleotides matching TRBD2. The CDR3 is made up of 15 amino acids. CDR1 is MRHNA and CDR2 is SNTAGT in the germline V gene. V lost 2 bases to trimming and J lost 4 bases; unmatched junction nucleotides: 0.

The chain couples TRBV5-1 to TRBJ2-6; 7 bases are a match to TRBD2. From germline, CDR1 is SGHRS and CDR2 YFSETQ. The V and J ends lost 4 bases and 1 base, in that order; junction bases with no gene match: 2. The CDR3 is made up of 15 amino acids. CDR3 amino acids: CASSQAGSGANVLTF. The CDR3 region has the DNA TGCGCCAGCAGCCAAGCGGGGTCTGGGGCCAACGTCCTGACTTTC.

The chain links TRBV9 to TRBJ1-1; weak D call: TRBD1 (6 bases). Per germline, CDR1 SGDLS and CDR2 YYNGEE. Trimming took 2 bases from V and 9 from J, leaving 14 bases between them. The CDR3 consists of 13 residues. The CDR3 reads CASSVGPGDKAFF. CDR3 in DNA: TGTGCCAGCAGCGTCGGGCCTGGGGACAAAGCTTTCTTT.

V is TRBV9 and J is TRBJ2-7; the match to TRBD2 covers 14 bases. From germline, CDR1 is SGDLS and CDR2 YYNGEE. This CDR3 has 18 amino acids. V gave up 4 bases and J gave up 2 bases; unmatched junction bases: 11. The CDR3 here is CASSLTPGTSGGTYEQYF. The CDR3 bases are TGTGCCAGCAGCCTAACTCCTGGGACTAGCGGGGGAACCTACGAGCAGTACTTC.

The chain employs TRBV29-1 and TRBJ2-3; TRBD1 matches at 10 bases. Germline assignment: CDR1 SQVTM and CDR2 ANQGSEA. Germline trimming cut 7 bases from V and 1 base from J; bases unmatched to any gene: 11. The CDR3 is 16 residues long. CDR3 coding DNA: TGCAGCGCAAGCTTGACAGGGGGCGGAGGCACAGATACGCAGTATTTT. This encodes CSASLTGGGGTDTQYF.

The V gene is TRBV28, the J gene TRBJ2-7; D call uncertain. The CDR3 has 12 residues. The germline CDR1 and CDR2 sequences are MDHEN and SYDVKM. Trimming removed 6 bases at V and 3 bases at J, with 9 bases between. CDR3 bases: TGTGCCAGCAGCGAGAATTACTACGAGCAGTACTTC. It is translated as CASSENYYEQYF.

The V call is TRBV10-2, the J call TRBJ2-3; tentatively, D is TRBD2 (5 bases). The CDR3 loop spans 12 amino acids. Germline CDR1 is WSHSY and CDR2 is SAAADI. The germline V and J ends were trimmed by 5 bases and 6 bases, with 9 bases remaining between them. The CDR3 here is CASSPAADTQYF. DNA for the CDR3: TGCGCCAGCAGTCCAGCGGCCGATACGCAGTATTTT.

The chain uses TRBV29-1 and TRBJ2-3; no firm D call. V lost 5 bases and J 10 bases, leaving 16 bases between the germline ends. The CDR3 length is 12 residues. In germline, CDR1 is SQVTM, CDR2 ANQGSEA. CDR3 nucleotides: TGCAGCGTTTCAGACCCAGCAGGTGCGCAGTATTTT. It encodes CSVSDPAGAQYF.

The J gene is TRBJ2-7, the V gene TRBV27; TRBD2 is a possible D gene (5 bases). This CDR3 region has 14 residues. CDR1 is MNHEY and CDR2 is SMNVEV in the germline V gene (reference sequence). The V end was cut by 2 bases, the J end by 2 bases, with 10 bases between. CDR3 in DNA: TGTGCCAGCAGTTTAGTTAGCGACCCCTACGAGCAGTACTTC. It codes for CASSLVSDPYEQYF.

The chain recombines TRBV30 with TRBJ2-2; D is undetermined. The CDR3 is made up of 11 amino acids. Germline V lookup: CDR1 GTSNPN, CDR2 SVGIG (reference sequence). The V end lost 4 bases, the J end lost 7 bases, and 7 bases lay between the germline ends. The CDR3 spells CAWNEDGELFF. CDR3 DNA sequence: TGTGCCTGGAATGAGGACGGGGAGCTGTTTTTT.

The rearrangement links TRBV18 to TRBJ2-7; D is unresolved. Germline CDR1 reads KGHSH; CDR2 reads LQKENI. The CDR3 extends over 14 amino acids. V was clipped by 1 base and J by 0 bases, with 7 bases between them. The CDR3 spells CASSPLASSYEQYF. CDR3 coding DNA: TGTGCCAGCTCACCACTTGCCAGCTCCTACGAGCAGTACTTC.

Here the CDR3 reads CASRSSGSDEQFF. The DNA for the CDR3 is TGTGCCAGCAGGTCTAGCGGGAGTGACGAGCAGTTCTTC. This chain connects TRBV6-5 to TRBJ2-1; TRBD2 matches 10 bases. The CDR3 length is 13 residues. The V and J ends lost 6 bases and 10 bases, in that order; junction bases with no gene match: 6. CDR1 is MNHEY and CDR2 is SVGAGI in the germline V gene.

V is TRBV10-1 and J is TRBJ2-1; tentatively, D is TRBD2 (6 bases). The CDR3 runs 9 residues. V gave up 8 bases and J gave up 15 bases, with 11 bases separating them. Germline V CDR1 and CDR2: WNHNN, SYGVQD (reference sequence). CDR3 protein: CASGTEGFF. In DNA, the CDR3 is TGCGCCAGCGGTACGGAGGGGTTCTTC.

This sequence joins TRBV11-2 and TRBJ1-2, with TRBD1 matching 7 bases. CDR1 is SGHAT, CDR2 FQNNGV, per germline. The trim removed 3 bases at V and 8 bases at J, leaving 12 bases unmatched. This CDR3 contains 15 residues. This CDR3 reads CASSLTGQEVEGYTF. The CDR3 bases are TGTGCCAGCAGCTTGACAGGGCAAGAGGTTGAAGGCTACACCTTC.

The chain combines TRBV29-1 with TRBJ1-1, with TRBD1 identical over 7 bases. The V gene's germline CDR1 is SQVTM and CDR2 ANQGSEA. The CDR3 spans 13 residues. V dropped 8 bases and J dropped 0; count of bases not matched to a gene: 6. The CDR3 region is CSPGQLMNTEAFF. The CDR3 nucleotides read TGCAGCCCGGGACAGCTAATGAACACTGAAGCTTTCTTT. Based on the CDR3 plus reference TRBV29-1 and TRBJ1-1, the full variable domain is SAVISQKPSRDICQRGTSLTIQCQVDSQVTMMFWYRQQPGQSLTLIATANQGSEATYESGFVIDKFPISRPNLTFSTLTVSNMSPEDSSIYLCSPGQLMNTEAFFGQGTRLTVV.

The CDR3 bases are TGTGCCAGCAGAAAGGGGACAGCCAACACTGAAGCTTTCTTT. It is translated as CASRKGTANTEAFF. This sequence joins TRBV28 and TRBJ1-1; 7 bases agree with TRBD1. CDR1 is MDHEN, CDR2 SYDVKM, per germline. The trim removed 6 bases at V and 2 bases at J, leaving 6 bases unmatched. The CDR3 extends over 14 amino acids.

This clone was seen a handful of times. The rearrangement joins TRBV4-1 to TRBJ2-3, with D perhaps TRBD1 (5 bases). Trimming removed 5 bases from V and 4 bases from J, with 10 bases in between. The germline gives CDR1 MGHRA, CDR2 YSYEKL. The length of the CDR3 is 13 residues. The CDR3 DNA follows: TGCGCCAGCAGCTTAAAAGGGGCAGATACGCAGTATTTT. Translation: CASSLKGADTQYF.

This clone was detected a few times. This chain links TRBV15 with TRBJ2-3; D is perhaps TRBD1 (5 bases). The CDR3 sequence is 16 residues long. Trimming took 0 bases from V and 9 from J, leaving 19 bases between them. CDR1 and CDR2 from the germline V gene are LNHNV and YYDKDF (reference sequence). The CDR3 DNA is TGTGCCACCAGCAGAGAAACGTCAGTGGGGCAGATAACGCAGTATTTT. It specifies CATSRETSVGQITQYF.